These T cell receptor beta chains were read from a single sample in a study of blood T cell repertoires in COVID-19. The table came from immunoSEQ multiplex PCR; TCRdb's copy has only in-frame clones and leaves some out. The top ten clones hold over 3.5% of a sample with 250,000 to 350,000 clones, 90% of them seen once. The source material was PBMCs or T cells enriched from blood (not recorded which). Receptors originate from a woman aged 18-35 years with acute COVID-19. The conserved cysteine and the conserved F or W are not part of the CDR3 here. Each record gives: V gene, J gene, CDR3 protein.

>TRBV5-6|TRBJ1-2
ASSLDSAYGYT
>TRBV27|TRBJ1-5
ASSSGFGGPQH
>TRBV6-5|TRBJ1-3
ASSLRAAVDTIY
>TRBV3-1/TRBV3-2|TRBJ1-3
ASSQQYSGNTIY
>TRBV28|TRBJ1-2
ASSLGGGGGSYGYT
>TRBV5-1|TRBJ2-1
ASSLRTGESGI
>TRBV7-2|TRBJ2-7
ASSLGGAQQQY
>TRBV11-2|TRBJ2-7
ASSLAAGGLHEQY
>TRBV28|TRBJ2-7
ASSLWGGGGEQY
>TRBV18|TRBJ2-7
ASSPESSEQY
>TRBV7-3|TRBJ2-3
ASSSGQGATDTQY
>TRBV5-4|TRBJ2-7
ASSLGGQGFTYEQY
>TRBV11-2|TRBJ2-2
ASSLAAGGHTGELF
>TRBV9|TRBJ1-3
ASSVGRDGNTIY
>TRBV19|TRBJ1-2
ASSMGEPQKGGYT